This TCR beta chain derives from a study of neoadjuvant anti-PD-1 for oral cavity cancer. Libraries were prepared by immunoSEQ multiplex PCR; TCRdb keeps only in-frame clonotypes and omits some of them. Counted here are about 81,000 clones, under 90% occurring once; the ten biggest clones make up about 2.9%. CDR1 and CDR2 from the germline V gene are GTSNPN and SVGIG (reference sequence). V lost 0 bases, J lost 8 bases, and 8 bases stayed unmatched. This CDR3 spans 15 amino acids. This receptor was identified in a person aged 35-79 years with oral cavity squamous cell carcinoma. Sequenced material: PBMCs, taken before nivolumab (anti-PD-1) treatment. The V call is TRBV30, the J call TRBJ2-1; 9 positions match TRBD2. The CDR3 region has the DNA TGTGCCTGGAGTGTAGGTCTAGCGGGAAACTATGAGCAGTTCTTC. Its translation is CAWSVGLAGNYEQFF.